This T cell receptor (beta chain) is drawn from a study of blood T cell repertoires in COVID-19. The overall study: Sites in the United States, Italy and Spain provided acute and convalescent COVID-19 samples. PBMCs, B-cell-depleted T cells, or T cells provided the cDNA or gDNA that made up the material.

Seattle patients were enrolled while actively infected and followed longitudinally. Germline CDR1 reads MNHEY; CDR2 reads SVGAGI. V shed 5 bases and J shed 6 bases, with 11 bases lying between them. The CDR3 spans 13 residues. In the original processing: Estimated nucleated cell counts came from reference gene primer amplification. TCRdb's copy holds only in-frame clones and misses some; the assay was immunoSEQ multiplex PCR. V, J and clone size are those of that table, while D and trimming were read from the DNA. This table holds 150,000 to 200,000 clones, 70% to 90% found once. The sequence was collected from a woman in her sixties or seventies with COVID-19, enrolled during active disease. Sample: peripheral blood. V gene TRBV6-5 combines with J gene TRBJ1-5; TRBD1 might be the D (6 bases). CDR3 loop: CASSQDRTQPQHF. The CDR3 nucleotides are TGTGCCAGCAGTCAGGACAGAACTCAGCCCCAGCATTTT.